One sample yielded the 28 T cell receptor beta chains listed below, sequenced in a study of blood T cell repertoires in COVID-19. Some clones are missing from TCRdb's copy, which holds only in-frame ones; the method was immunoSEQ multiplex PCR. The table shows roughly 180,000 clones, with about 85% occurring only once. Sequenced: peripheral blood. All receptors derive from a woman aged 45-65 years with COVID-19, enrolled during active disease.

Concerning this clone: The same CDR3 arises from other DNA sequences in this sample as well. The chain uses TRBV5-1 and TRBJ2-5; maybe TRBD1 (6 bases). V lost 4 bases to trimming and J lost 5 bases, with 12 bases between them. The length of the CDR3 is 13 residues. CDR1 is SGHRS and CDR2 is YFSETQ in the germline V gene. CDR3: CASSPGTQETQYF. CDR3 bases: TGCGCCAGCAGCCCCGGGACACAGGAGACCCAGTACTTC.

The V call is TRBV28, the J call TRBJ1-1, with TRBD1 as a possible D gene (5 bases). Germline V lookup: CDR1 MDHEN, CDR2 SYDVKM. This CDR3 spans 16 amino acids. Trimming removed 5 bases at V and 4 bases at J, with 20 bases between. The CDR3: CASSPPPVGGGTEAFF. The CDR3 DNA reads TGTGCCAGCAGTCCCCCTCCGGTCGGGGGTGGCACTGAAGCTTTCTTT.

The chain links TRBV7-3 to TRBJ2-1; TRBD2 matches at 8 bases. The germline gives CDR1 SGHTA, CDR2 FQGTGA. The CDR3 length is 16 residues. With V trimmed by 0 bases and J by 7 bases, 8 bases remained unmatched. The CDR3 nucleotides are TGTGCCAGCAGCTTAACATCCCCGGCGGGGGGTAATGAGCAGTTCTTC. It specifies CASSLTSPAGGNEQFF. The full variable domain, its missing parts supplied by reference TRBV7-3 and TRBJ2-1, is GAGVSQTPSNKVTEKGKYVELRCDPISGHTALYWYRQSLGQGPEFLIYFQGTGAADDSGLPNDRFFAVRPEGSVSTLKIQRTERGDSAVYLCASSLTSPAGGNEQFFGPGTRLTVL.

The rearrangement joins TRBV27 to TRBJ2-5, with D uncertain. CDR1 MNHEY and CDR2 SMNVEV come from the germline V gene (reference sequence). V was shortened by 1 base and J by 4 bases, with 7 bases between the two germline ends. The CDR3 extends over 13 amino acids. As DNA, the CDR3 is TGTGCCAGCAGTTTATATGGGCTAGAGACCCAGTACTTC. Translating gives CASSLYGLETQYF.

The V gene is TRBV5-5, the J gene TRBJ1-5; D remains unclear. V lost 6 bases and J 0 bases, leaving 10 bases between the germline ends. The CDR3 runs 14 residues. The germline V gene has CDR1 SGHKS and CDR2 YYEKEE (reference sequence). Here the CDR3 DNA reads TGTGCCAGCACCGAGTGGGCTAGCAATCAGCCCCAGCATTTT. Its protein is CASTEWASNQPQHF.

The rearrangement uses TRBV7-5 and TRBJ2-1; the table's D call, TRBD2, has no DNA check behind it. TRBV7-5 is deemed a pseudogene. This CDR3 comprises 16 residues. The CDR3 reads CARSLNPRDSLDEQFF. The CDR3 region has the DNA TGTGCCAGAAGCTTGAACCCTCGGGACTCCCTCGATGAGCAGTTCTTC.

This clone was found once. The J gene is TRBJ2-7, the V gene TRBV6-1; weak D call: TRBD2 (6 bases). CDR3 length equals 15 residues. With 2 bases removed from V and 0 bases from J, the gap between germline ends came to 11 bases. Germline CDR1 reads MNHNS; CDR2 reads SASEGT. CDR3 in amino acids: CASSEKAGSSYEQYF. The CDR3 coding sequence is TGTGCCAGCAGTGAAAAGGCGGGGAGCTCCTACGAGCAGTACTTC.

V is TRBV7-9 and J is TRBJ1-1, with a tentative D call TRBD1 (5 bases). The CDR3 totals 16 residues. V was cut by 3 bases and J by 4 bases, with 18 bases left in between. CDR1 SEHNR and CDR2 FQNEAQ come from the germline V gene (reference sequence). Here the CDR3 reads CASSFTLLRVGTEAFF. CDR3 DNA sequence: TGTGCCAGCAGCTTTACCCTCCTCAGGGTTGGCACTGAAGCTTTCTTT. The full variable domain, in which reference TRBV7-9 and TRBJ1-1 provide the parts outside the CDR3, is DTGVSQNPRHKITKRGQNVTFRCDPISEHNRLYWYRQTLGQGPEFLTYFQNEAQLEKSRLLSDRFSAERPKGSFSTLEIQRTEQGDSAMYLCASSFTLLRVGTEAFFGQGTRLTVV.

The chain carries TRBV5-1 and TRBJ1-1; D gene uncertain. Trimming removed 5 bases at V and 1 base at J, with 9 bases between. The CDR3 loop spans 13 amino acids. Germline CDR1 SGHRS, CDR2 YFSETQ. CDR3 DNA sequence: TGCGCCAGCAGACCCTCGGGGAACACTGAAGCTTTCTTT. Protein sequence: CASRPSGNTEAFF.

The chain recombines TRBV7-6 with TRBJ2-3, with 9 positions matching TRBD1. The germline V gene encodes CDR1 SGHVS and CDR2 FNYEAQ. This CDR3 contains 16 residues. V dropped 1 base and J dropped 6; count of bases not matched to a gene: 8. As DNA, the CDR3 is TGTGCCAGCAGCTTAGAGGCGACAGGGGGGGGTGATACGCAGTATTTT. Protein: CASSLEATGGGDTQYF.

V gene TRBV6-5 combines with J gene TRBJ2-1; D is possibly TRBD1 (5 bases). The CDR3 totals 12 residues. CDR1 is MNHEY, CDR2 SVGAGI, per germline. Trimming cost V 6 bases and J 7 bases, with 10 bases left between them. CDR3: CASRSRENEQFF. The CDR3 DNA reads TGTGCCAGCAGAAGCAGGGAAAATGAGCAGTTCTTC.

This chain links TRBV5-1 with TRBJ2-3; 9 bases align to TRBD2. J lost 1 base, V lost 0 bases, and 0 bases had no gene match. The CDR3 has 15 amino acids. Germline V gene sequence: CDR1 SGHRS, CDR2 YFSETQ. The CDR3 DNA is TGCGCCAGCAGCTTGGGGACTAGCGGCACAGATACGCAGTATTTT. It translates to CASSLGTSGTDTQYF.

The chain uses TRBV7-9 and TRBJ2-7; D might be TRBD2 (6 bases). Trimming shortened V by 0 bases and J by 3 bases, and 9 bases separated the two germline ends. The CDR3 runs 14 residues. Germline V gene lookup returns CDR1 SEHNR and CDR2 FQNEAQ (reference sequence). The DNA for the CDR3 is TGTGCCAGCAGCTTAGCTAGCGGACGCTACGAGCAGTACTTC. Translated, it gives CASSLASGRYEQYF.

This clone was counted a single time. The chain recombines TRBV7-6 with TRBJ1-6; a possible D gene is TRBD1 (6 bases). Germline CDR1 SGHVS, CDR2 FNYEAQ. The CDR3 extends over 18 amino acids. Trimming stripped 0 bases from V and 7 bases from J, with 19 bases between. As DNA, the CDR3 is TGTGCCAGCAGCTTAGCCGTGACAGGTCTGGCGAGGAATTCACCCCTCCACTTT. Protein product: CASSLAVTGLARNSPLHF. Based on the CDR3 plus reference TRBV7-6 and TRBJ1-6, the full variable domain is GAGVSQSPRYKVTKRGQDVALRCDPISGHVSLYWYRQALGQGPEFLTYFNYEAQQDKSGLPNDRFSAERPEGSISTLTIQRTEQRDSAMYRCASSLAVTGLARNSPLHFGNGTRLTVT.

The V and J genes are TRBV7-9 and TRBJ2-7; D not certain. Germline assignment: CDR1 SEHNR and CDR2 FQNEAQ (reference sequence). CDR3 size: 14 residues. The V and J ends lost 1 base and 5 bases respectively, with 12 bases between them. DNA for the CDR3: TGTGCCAGCAGCTTAGGGAGCCACATCCACGAGCAGTACTTC. It is translated as CASSLGSHIHEQYF.

As to this clone: This may arise from a read error, as a much more abundant clone is one base away. The chain recombines TRBV7-9 with TRBJ1-1; 8 bases agree with TRBD1. The CDR3 totals 14 residues. V lost 5 bases and J lost 1; bases outside the gene matches: 3. Per the germline V gene, CDR1 is SEHNR and CDR2 is FQNEAQ (reference sequence). The DNA of the CDR3 is TGTGCCAGCAGCACCGGACAGGGGAACACTGAAGCTTTCTTT. It is translated as CASSTGQGNTEAFF.

This clone showed up just once. The CDR3 bases are TGTGCCAGCAGACCGGGGGAGGGAAAACTGTTTTTT. Translated: CASRPGEGKLFF. This chain connects TRBV12-3 or TRBV12-4 to TRBJ1-4; D might be TRBD1 (5 bases). Trimming removed 6 bases from V and 10 bases from J, with 12 bases in between. The CDR3 is 12 residues long.

The V and J genes are TRBV27 and TRBJ1-1, with no clear D. The germline V and J ends were trimmed by 5 bases and 0 bases, with 13 bases remaining between them. The germline CDR1 and CDR2 sequences are MNHEY and SMNVEV (reference sequence). The CDR3 spans 15 residues. In nucleotides, the CDR3 is TGTGCCAGCAGTCCCCGGCGGGCCATGAACACTGAAGCTTTCTTT. The encoded protein is CASSPRRAMNTEAFF.

The chain recombines TRBV5-1 with TRBJ2-3; D possibly corresponds to TRBD1 (6 bases). Germline CDR1 is SGHRS and CDR2 is YFSETQ. The germline V and J ends were trimmed by 5 bases and 6 bases, with 19 bases remaining between them. The CDR3 has 15 amino acids. The CDR3 nucleotides read TGCGCCAGCAGAGGGACACCGCTCGGCCAGGATACGCAGTATTTT. Translated, it gives CASRGTPLGQDTQYF.

In regard to this clone: The junction shows a germline mismatch at one end, possibly a read error. The chain joins TRBV6-2 or TRBV6-3 to TRBJ1-1, with 10 positions matching TRBD1. Germline lookup yields CDR1 MNHEY and CDR2 SVGEGT. The CDR3 has 16 residues. CDR3 in amino acids: CAGSYQTGQGVSEAFF. The CDR3, as DNA: TGTGCCGGCAGTTACCAAACCGGACAGGGGGTCTCTGAAGCTTTCTTT.

The chain combines TRBV27 with TRBJ1-2, with 8 bases that match TRBD1. Looked up from germline, CDR1 is MNHEY and CDR2 is SMNVEV (reference sequence). CDR3 length: 16 amino acids. With V trimmed by 6 bases and J by 2 bases, 11 bases remained unmatched. The CDR3 here is CASSSLSQGVNYGYTF. The CDR3 DNA reads TGTGCCAGCAGCTCCCTATCACAGGGGGTGAACTATGGCTACACCTTC.

The V gene is TRBV5-4, the J gene TRBJ1-1; D possibly corresponds to TRBD1 (5 bases). This CDR3 region has 18 residues. Germline CDR1 reads SGHNT; CDR2 reads YYREEE (reference sequence). The V end lost 4 bases, the J end lost 3 bases, and 25 bases lay between the germline ends. The CDR3 coding sequence is TGTGCCAGCAGCCGAGCCGCTGCCACCTCAGGGCGGCACACTGAAGCTTTCTTT. Amino acid sequence: CASSRAAATSGRHTEAFF.

The chain couples TRBV6-5 to TRBJ2-7; TRBD1 aligns across 7 bases. V trimming: 6 bases; J trimming: 2 bases; junction bases outside the gene matches: 7. The CDR3 has 14 amino acids. Per germline, CDR1 MNHEY and CDR2 SVGAGI. CDR3 in amino acids: CASSQTGMAYEQYF. The DNA of the CDR3 is TGTGCCAGCAGCCAGACAGGGATGGCCTACGAGCAGTACTTC.

The chain joins TRBV2 to TRBJ2-1; 9 positions agree with TRBD1. The germline V gene has CDR1 SNHLY and CDR2 FYNNEI. V shed 6 bases and J 4 bases; nucleotides not matched to a gene: 4. The CDR3 contains 14 residues. The CDR3 nucleotides read TGTGCCAGCAGGCAGGGACAGGGATACAATGAGCAGTTCTTC. Translating gives CASRQGQGYNEQFF.

Worth noting for this clone: This specimen includes other DNA sequences encoding the same CDR3. The CDR3 DNA is TGTGCCAGCAGCTTCGGACAGGGCAGAACTGAAGCTTTCTTT. It is translated as CASSFGQGRTEAFF. The chain recombines TRBV7-8 with TRBJ1-1; 8 nucleotides line up with TRBD1. Losses at the gene ends were 3 bases for V and 5 bases for J; bases not matched to a gene: 5. Germline CDR1 and CDR2: SGHVS and FQNEAQ. The CDR3 runs to 14 residues.

This clone was counted once. The chain employs TRBV24-1 and TRBJ2-3; 11 bases align to TRBD2. The CDR3 is 15 amino acids. The germline gives CDR1 KGHDR, CDR2 SFDVKD. After removal of 5 bases from V and 6 bases from J, the junction contained 6 bases not matched to a gene. The CDR3 here is CATSGVAGGPDTQYF. The CDR3 coding sequence is TGTGCCACCAGTGGCGTAGCGGGGGGGCCGGATACGCAGTATTTT.

The rearrangement joins TRBV3-1 (or the pseudogene TRBV3-2) to TRBJ1-1; no definite D call. The CDR3 consists of 13 residues. Germline CDR1 reads LGHDT; CDR2 reads YNNKEL (reference sequence). V dropped 0 bases and J dropped 4 bases, with 6 bases sitting between them. CDR3: CASSQEQITEAFF. In DNA form, the CDR3 reads TGTGCCAGCAGCCAAGAACAGATCACTGAAGCTTTCTTT.

The J gene is TRBJ2-1, the V gene TRBV11-2, with D possibly being TRBD1 (6 bases). CDR3 length: 14 amino acids. V dropped 0 bases and J dropped 6 bases, with 9 bases sitting between them. The germline CDR1 and CDR2 sequences are SGHAT and FQNNGV. The CDR3 sequence: CASSLELGANEQFF. The DNA for the CDR3 is TGTGCCAGCAGCTTAGAATTGGGGGCCAATGAGCAGTTCTTC.